This passage covers 22 T cell receptor beta chains from one sample sequenced in a study of T cell responses to AZD1222 COVID-19 vaccine. The protocol was immunoSEQ multiplex PCR, while the TCRdb copy is restricted to in-frame clones and leaves out a portion. The sample has about 94,000 clones, 85% seen once. The source was peripheral blood, collected 28 days after the second AZD1222 dose. These receptors were obtained from an adult who received the AZD1222 COVID-19 vaccine.

The V call is TRBV9, the J call TRBJ1-1; 9 bases align to TRBD1. J was trimmed by 3 bases and V by 4 bases; bases with no gene match: 1. Germline CDR1 is SGDLS and CDR2 is YYNGEE. CDR3 size: 13 residues. The DNA of the CDR3 is TGTGCCAGCAGCAGGACAGGGGACACTGAAGCTTTCTTT. Residues: CASSRTGDTEAFF.

The chain couples TRBV27 to TRBJ1-4; no clear D gene. The V end lost 3 bases, the J end lost 6 bases, and 11 bases lay between the germline ends. The CDR3 contains 14 residues. From germline, CDR1 is MNHEY and CDR2 SMNVEV (reference sequence). The CDR3 here is CASSFTWSDEKLFF. For the CDR3, the DNA is TGTGCCAGCAGTTTCACGTGGAGCGATGAAAAACTGTTTTTT.

The chain is built from TRBV11-3 and TRBJ2-2; 7 bases are a match to TRBD1. The CDR3 has 17 residues. The junction had 9 bases not matched to a gene; V was cut back by 5 bases and J by 0 bases. CDR1 is SGHNT, CDR2 YENEEA, per germline. The CDR3 sequence is CASSRDSLAANTGELFF. CDR3 coding DNA: TGTGCCAGCAGCCGGGACAGCTTAGCCGCGAACACCGGGGAGCTGTTTTTT.

This clone was observed a single time. This rearrangement joins TRBV27 to TRBJ2-2, with 8 bases that match TRBD1. This CDR3 comprises 14 residues. Trimming took 5 bases from V and 8 from J; bases not matched to a gene: 7. Germline V gives CDR1 MNHEY, CDR2 SMNVEV (reference sequence). The CDR3 spells CASSRTGPRGELFF. The CDR3 DNA is TGTGCCAGCAGTAGGACAGGGCCTAGGGGGGAGCTGTTTTTT.

This chain links TRBV5-1 with TRBJ1-2; 8 bases map to TRBD1. J lost 4 bases, V lost 0 bases, and 2 bases had no gene match. The germline V gene encodes CDR1 SGHRS and CDR2 YFSETQ. The CDR3 has 14 residues. The CDR3 DNA reads as TGCGCCAGCAGCTTGGGGGACAGGACCTATGGCTACACCTTC. Encoded protein: CASSLGDRTYGYTF.

V is TRBV7-9 and J is TRBJ2-7; 12 bases are a match to TRBD1. CDR1 is SEHNR, CDR2 FQNEAQ, per germline (reference sequence). Trimming removed 4 bases from V and 5 bases from J; junction bases left unmatched: 3. The CDR3 is 14 amino acids. CDR3 amino acids: CASSWGQGANEQYF. The CDR3 nucleotides read TGTGCCAGCAGCTGGGGACAGGGGGCTAACGAGCAGTACTTC.

The chain recombines TRBV10-1 with TRBJ2-3; D is unclear. Germline CDR1 and CDR2: WNHNN and SYGVQD (reference sequence). There are 12 residues in the CDR3. V lost 2 bases, J lost 5 bases, and 5 bases lay in between. CDR3 region: CASSESRDTQYF. The CDR3 coding sequence is TGCGCCAGCAGTGAGAGTCGAGATACGCAGTATTTT.

The chain couples TRBV10-1 to TRBJ1-2, with D tentatively TRBD1 (5 bases). This CDR3 is built from 11 residues. Germline V gene data show CDR1 as WNHNN and CDR2 as SYGVQD (reference sequence). V shed 6 bases and J shed 5 bases, with 7 bases lying between them. CDR3 DNA: TGCGCCAGCAGAGGACATTATGGCTACACCTTC. Residues: CASRGHYGYTF.

The chain carries TRBV11-2 and TRBJ1-5; D unresolved. The CDR3 is 15 residues long. V lost 5 bases and J lost 7, with 18 bases in between. Germline-derived CDR1 and CDR2 are SGHAT and FQNNGV. DNA of the CDR3: TGTGCCAGCAGCCCGTCGGGTGGTGTCGGGCAGCCCCAGCATTTT. Residues: CASSPSGGVGQPQHF.

The V and J genes are TRBV6-5 and TRBJ1-3, with 7 bases that match TRBD1. The J segment lost 0 bases and the V segment lost 11 bases, leaving 7 bases of the junction unmatched. The germline V gene has CDR1 MNHEY and CDR2 SVGAGI. This CDR3 region has 14 residues. CDR3 DNA: TGTGCCTCAGGGGGGTCTCGCTCTGGAAACACCATATATTTT. Translating gives CASGGSRSGNTIYF.

V is TRBV2 and J is TRBJ1-1; D is unclear. Germline assignment: CDR1 SNHLY and CDR2 FYNNEI. The CDR3 is 14 residues long. Deletions cut 6 bases from V and 5 bases from J, with 16 bases between. DNA for the CDR3: TGTGCCAGCAGCGACCGACGGTTTGGGACTGAAGCTTTCTTT. This translates into CASSDRRFGTEAFF.

The genes are TRBV6-5 and TRBJ1-1, with 10 bases matching TRBD1. CDR3 size: 13 residues. The ends lost 6 bases at V and 5 bases at J; junction bases unmatched: 3. CDR1 and CDR2 from the germline V gene are MNHEY and SVGAGI. The CDR3 here is CASRKDRGTEAFF. CDR3 DNA: TGTGCCAGCAGGAAGGACAGGGGGACTGAAGCTTTCTTT.

The rearrangement links TRBV30 to TRBJ1-5; D call uncertain. Germline V CDR1 and CDR2: GTSNPN, SVGIG (reference sequence). Between the trimmed V and J ends, which lost 2 bases and 4 bases, there was a span of 9 bases. This CDR3 has 13 amino acids. DNA for the CDR3: TGTGCCTGGAGTCCACAGTTAAATCAGCCCCAGCATTTT. This translates into CAWSPQLNQPQHF. The full variable domain, rest sourced from reference TRBV30 and TRBJ1-5, is SQTIHQWPATLVQPVGSPLSLECTVEGTSNPNLYWYRQAAGRGLQLLFYSVGIGQISSEVPQNLSASRPQDRQFILSSKKLLLSDSGFYLCAWSPQLNQPQHFGDGTRLSIL.

This chain links TRBV6-5 with TRBJ1-4; D gene ambiguous. CDR1 is MNHEY, CDR2 SVGAGI, per germline. The V gene lost 3 bases and the J gene lost 8 bases, with 10 bases spanning the gap. CDR3 length equals 13 residues. DNA for the CDR3: TGTGCCAGCAGTTATGGGGTACAGGAAAAACTGTTTTTT. Amino acid sequence: CASSYGVQEKLFF.

The rearrangement uses TRBV5-4 and TRBJ2-7; D gene uncertain. The CDR3 spans 12 residues. Germline-derived CDR1 and CDR2 are SGHNT and YYREEE (reference sequence). V was trimmed by 0 bases and J by 7 bases, leaving 8 bases between them. CDR3 coding DNA: TGTGCCAGCAGCTTGGAGTGGGCGGAGCAGTACTTC. Protein sequence: CASSLEWAEQYF.

This rearrangement joins TRBV6-4 to TRBJ1-4, with 8 bases matching TRBD1. Trimming cost V 0 bases and J 8 bases; bases outside gene matches: 5. Germline V lookup: CDR1 MRHNA, CDR2 SNTAGT. The CDR3 totals 15 residues. The CDR3 bases are TGTGCCAGCAGTGACTCTGGCCGACAGGGGGAAAAACTGTTTTTT. It specifies CASSDSGRQGEKLFF.

This chain links TRBV2 with TRBJ2-3; D perhaps matches TRBD1 (5 bases). V was clipped by 8 bases and J by 2 bases, with 11 bases between them. This CDR3 contains 13 residues. Looked up from germline, CDR1 is SNHLY and CDR2 is FYNNEI. CDR3 nucleotides: TGTGCCAGCCCAGGGTTATTCACAGATACGCAGTATTTT. Translated: CASPGLFTDTQYF. Filled out from reference TRBV2 and TRBJ2-3, the complete variable domain reads EPEVTQTPSHQVTQMGQEVILRCVPISNHLYFYWYRQILGQKVEFLVSFYNNEISEKSEIFDDQFSVERPDGSNFTLKIRSTKLEDSAMYFCASPGLFTDTQYFGPGTRLTVL.

This clone was found a few times. This sequence joins TRBV5-1 and TRBJ1-5; D is unclear. Per germline, CDR1 SGHRS and CDR2 YFSETQ. V lost 2 bases, J lost 2 bases, and 5 bases lay in between. The CDR3 length is 13 residues. The CDR3 spells CASSFQGNQPQHF. In DNA, the CDR3 is TGCGCCAGCAGCTTCCAGGGCAATCAGCCCCAGCATTTT.

In DNA form, the CDR3 reads TGTGCCAGCAGCTTTTCAGCGGGGGTAGCCAAAAACATTCAGTACTTC. Protein sequence: CASSFSAGVAKNIQYF. V gene TRBV7-9 combines with J gene TRBJ2-4; 8 nucleotides agree with TRBD2. With 3 bases clipped from V and 0 bases from J, the junction kept 4 bases outside the gene matches. The CDR3 extends over 16 amino acids. CDR1 and CDR2 (germline): SEHNR, FQNEAQ (reference sequence).

This clone was seen a single time. This chain links TRBV10-1 with TRBJ2-1; D remains unclear. This CDR3 comprises 14 residues. Trimming took off 4 bases at V and 6 bases at J, with 13 bases between the two ends. CDR1 and CDR2 (germline): WNHNN, SYGVQD (reference sequence). CDR3 amino acids: CASSVREDGNEQFF. The CDR3 coding sequence is TGCGCCAGCAGTGTACGTGAGGATGGCAATGAGCAGTTCTTC.

The chain joins TRBV7-2 to TRBJ2-1; the D call may be TRBD1 or TRBD2 (5 bases each). The CDR3 length is 12 residues. Trimming shortened V by 5 bases and J by 7 bases, and 9 bases separated the two germline ends. Looked up from germline, CDR1 is SGHTA and CDR2 is FQGNSA. The CDR3 sequence: CASSLWGNEQFF. For the CDR3, the DNA is TGTGCCAGCAGCCTCTGGGGGAATGAGCAGTTCTTC.

This clone turned up a few times. The chain has TRBV7-8 and TRBJ2-7, with 8 bases identical to TRBD1. Germline CDR1 is SGHVS and CDR2 is FQNEAQ. The CDR3 has 16 residues. Trimming took 5 bases from V and 5 from J; bases not matched to a gene: 14. DNA for the CDR3: TGTGCCAGCAGCCATACCCGGACAGGGTATCTGAACGAGCAGTACTTC. Protein product: CASSHTRTGYLNEQYF.